This T cell receptor (beta chain) was retrieved from a study of blood T cell repertoires in COVID-19. This clone was counted a single time. Some clones are missing from TCRdb's copy, which holds only in-frame ones; the method was immunoSEQ multiplex PCR. The sample shows 70,000 to 85,000 clones, roughly nine tenths of them seen only once. The sample taken for sequencing was peripheral blood. The TCR was taken from a woman aged 55-75 years with acute or convalescent COVID-19.

Here the CDR3 reads CASRPTTGETQYF. The CDR3 DNA is TGTGCCAGCCGCCCCACGACAGGAGAGACCCAGTACTTC. The chain carries TRBV6-2 or TRBV6-3 and TRBJ2-5, with D perhaps TRBD1 (6 bases). The CDR3 loop spans 13 amino acids. Germline CDR1 MNHEY, CDR2 SVGEGT. Trimming removed 8 bases at V and 4 bases at J, with 14 bases between.